The 20 T cell receptor beta chains in this list originate from one sample, sequenced in a study of cytomegalovirus exposure and HLA in healthy donors. It was with 60 Vbeta and 13 Jbeta primers that the PCR ran. Libraries were prepared by immunoSEQ multiplex PCR; TCRdb keeps only in-frame clonotypes and omits some of them. The table lists about 190,000 clones, approximately 81% of them singletons. The sample comprised PBMCs. The origin of the receptors is a woman between 18 and 29 years old in good health and CMV-seropositive.

This clone was seen a few times. The chain employs TRBV19 and TRBJ2-1; no reliable D call. Germline CDR1 is LNHDA and CDR2 is SQIVND (reference sequence). CDR3 size: 13 residues. The ends were cut back, 2 bases at V and 6 bases at J, with 8 bases in the middle. The CDR3 region is CASSIQVRNEQFF. The DNA for the CDR3 is TGTGCCAGTAGTATACAGGTGCGCAATGAGCAGTTCTTC.

This clone was detected once. The V and J genes are TRBV7-2 and TRBJ1-2; 7 bases fit TRBD1. The CDR3 contains 13 residues. Germline loops: CDR1 SGHTA, CDR2 FQGNSA. The junction had 6 bases not matched to a gene; V was cut back by 5 bases and J by 6 bases. The CDR3 coding sequence is TGTGCCAGCAGCGCAGACAGGGTGCATGGCTACACCTTC. Translation gives CASSADRVHGYTF.

This clone showed up just once. The genes are TRBV2 and TRBJ1-2; TRBD1 matches at 8 bases. The germline gives CDR1 SNHLY, CDR2 FYNNEI. The CDR3 extends over 15 amino acids. V lost 1 base, J lost 7 bases, and 8 bases stayed unmatched. The chain's CDR3 is CASSEGPGGEFGYTF. The CDR3 nucleotides read TGTGCCAGCAGTGAAGGACCAGGGGGCGAATTTGGCTACACCTTC.

The rearrangement uses TRBV15 and TRBJ2-7; no firm D call. Germline CDR1 LNHNV, CDR2 YYDKDF (reference sequence). The V and J ends lost 3 bases and 3 bases respectively, with 9 bases between them. The CDR3 extends over 13 amino acids. The CDR3 nucleotides read TGTGCCACCAGCAGTCAAAGAGGCTACGAGCAGTACGTC. The encoded protein is CATSSQRGYEQYV.

V usage is TRBV27 and J usage is TRBJ1-2; 7 nucleotides match TRBD1. The CDR3 contains 17 residues. Trimming cost V 1 base and J 2 bases; bases outside gene matches: 10. Germline V CDR1 and CDR2: MNHEY, SMNVEV (reference sequence). The CDR3 DNA sequence: TGTGCCAGCAGTTTATACGGGGGACAGTTCTTAAACTATGGCTACACCTTC. Encoded protein: CASSLYGGQFLNYGYTF.

The chain joins TRBV9 to TRBJ2-1; 8 bases match TRBD2. The CDR3 is made up of 15 amino acids. Per germline, CDR1 SGDLS and CDR2 YYNGEE. J was trimmed by 4 bases and V by 2 bases; bases with no gene match: 5. CDR3 sequence reads: CASSVLAGAYNEQFF. The CDR3 DNA reads TGTGCCAGCAGCGTGCTAGCGGGCGCTTACAATGAGCAGTTCTTC.

This rearrangement joins TRBV7-9 to TRBJ1-1; 8 bases agree with TRBD1. The CDR3 is made up of 18 amino acids. The germline gives CDR1 SEHNR, CDR2 FQNEAQ (reference sequence). Trimming at V came to 0 bases and at J to 5 bases, leaving 14 bases not matched to a gene. In DNA, the CDR3 is TGTGCCAGCAGCTTAGCGCTCCGCGGACAGGGTTTGGGTACTGAAGCTTTCTTT. Translating gives CASSLALRGQGLGTEAFF.

V and J are TRBV6-6 and TRBJ1-1; TRBD1 might be the D (5 bases). Germline values: CDR1 MNHNY, CDR2 SVGAGI (reference sequence). Trimming stripped 5 bases from V and 1 base from J, with 8 bases between. This CDR3 has 13 residues. The CDR3 reads CASSDQGNTEAFF. The CDR3 DNA follows: TGTGCCAGCAGTGATCAGGGGAACACTGAAGCTTTCTTT.

The genes are TRBV27 and TRBJ1-1; the D is unclear. Trimming took off 3 bases at V and 0 bases at J, with 5 bases between the two ends. CDR1 and CDR2 (germline): MNHEY, SMNVEV (reference sequence). The CDR3 consists of 13 residues. CDR3 nucleotide sequence: TGTGCCAGCAGTTTTTCGGTGAACACTGAAGCTTTCTTT. It encodes CASSFSVNTEAFF.

This clone has just one count. The chain uses TRBV21-1 and TRBJ1-2. TRBV21-1 is annotated as a pseudogene. The length of the CDR3 is 14 residues. CDR3 residues: CASRKGCMSYGYTF. The CDR3 DNA follows: TGTGCCAGCAGAAAAGGGTGTATGAGCTATGGCTACACCTTC.

The rearrangement links TRBV5-1 to TRBJ2-7; maybe TRBD2 (5 bases). Trimming took off 0 bases at V and 5 bases at J, with 15 bases between the two ends. This CDR3 is 15 amino acids long. Germline CDR1 reads SGHRS; CDR2 reads YFSETQ. The CDR3 is CASSLGVRYGDEQYF. The DNA of the CDR3 is TGCGCCAGCAGCTTGGGGGTGAGATACGGGGACGAGCAGTACTTC.

This clone occurred once. V gene TRBV9 combines with J gene TRBJ1-2, with D uncertain. There are 12 residues in the CDR3. From germline, CDR1 is SGDLS and CDR2 YYNGEE. Trimming removed 3 bases at V and 5 bases at J, with 8 bases between. CDR3 sequence (DNA): TGTGCCAGCAGCGGGGAGATTTATGGCTACACCTTC. Protein product: CASSGEIYGYTF.

V and J are TRBV5-4 and TRBJ1-6; TRBD1 matches at 7 bases. Looked up from germline, CDR1 is SGHNT and CDR2 is YYREEE (reference sequence). The CDR3 covers 15 residues. V lost 3 bases, J lost 9 bases, and 9 bases stayed unmatched. CDR3 DNA sequence: TGTGCCAGCAGCTCCCGACAGGGTGAGGGTTCACCCCTCCACTTT. Protein: CASSSRQGEGSPLHF.

The chain links TRBV19 to TRBJ2-3; 12 nucleotides line up with TRBD2. Losses at the gene ends were 3 bases for V and 4 bases for J; bases not matched to a gene: 5. Germline values: CDR1 LNHDA, CDR2 SQIVND (reference sequence). This CDR3 has 16 amino acids. The CDR3 protein is CASSMIGTSGSDTQYF. The DNA of the CDR3 is TGTGCCAGTAGTATGATTGGGACTAGCGGGTCAGATACGCAGTATTTT. The full variable domain, in which reference TRBV19 and TRBJ2-3 provide the parts outside the CDR3, is DGGITQSPKYLFRKEGQNVTLSCEQNLNHDAMYWYRQDPGQGLRLIYYSQIVNDFQKGDIAEGYSVSREKKESFPLTVTSAQKNPTAFYLCASSMIGTSGSDTQYFGPGTRLTVL.

J is TRBJ2-2 and V is TRBV7-2; weak D call: TRBD1 (8 bases). CDR3 size: 15 residues. The V gene's germline CDR1 is SGHTA and CDR2 FQGNSA. The V and J ends lost 4 bases and 7 bases respectively, with 16 bases between them. The CDR3 DNA reads as TGTGCCAGCAGCTCCAGGACAGGGAGGGACGGGGAGCTGTTTTTT. Its translation: CASSSRTGRDGELFF.

V is TRBV7-8 and J is TRBJ1-5, with D unclear. CDR3 length: 17 residues. Germline CDR1 and CDR2: SGHVS and FQNEAQ. V was shortened by 1 base and J by 1 base, with 14 bases between the two germline ends. This CDR3 reads CASSLGGPRESNQPQHF. CDR3 nucleotides: TGTGCCAGCAGCTTAGGAGGGCCGAGGGAGAGCAATCAGCCCCAGCATTTT. Full variable domain (outside the CDR3, taken from reference TRBV7-8 and TRBJ1-5): GAGVSQSPRYKVAKRGQDVALRCDPISGHVSLFWYQQALGQGPEFLTYFQNEAQLDKSGLPSDRFFAERPEGSVSTLKIQRTQQEDSAVYLCASSLGGPRESNQPQHFGDGTRLSIL.

The chain carries TRBV11-2 and TRBJ2-7; D is ambiguous. The germline V gene has CDR1 SGHAT and CDR2 FQNNGV. CDR3 size: 12 residues. Trimming took 1 base from V and 2 from J, leaving 3 bases between them. CDR3 loop: CASSLATYEQYF. In DNA form, the CDR3 reads TGTGCCAGCAGCTTAGCTACCTACGAGCAGTACTTC. The whole variable domain, filled in from reference TRBV11-2 and TRBJ2-7, reads EAGVAQSPRYKIIEKRQSVAFWCNPISGHATLYWYQQILGQGPKLLIQFQNNGVVDDSQLPKDRFSAERLKGVDSTLKIQPAKLEDSAVYLCASSLATYEQYFGPGTRLTVT.

This clone was counted once. V gene TRBV6-5 combines with J gene TRBJ1-5, with D unresolved. Germline CDR1 MNHEY, CDR2 SVGAGI. V lost 5 bases and J 0 bases, leaving 8 bases between the germline ends. The CDR3 runs 14 residues. CDR3 region: CASSIDNSNQPQHF. The CDR3 coding sequence is TGTGCCAGCAGTATCGACAATAGCAATCAGCCCCAGCATTTT.

This clone has a handful of counts. The gene calls are TRBV19 and TRBJ1-1; no reliable D call. CDR3 length: 12 amino acids. Germline loops: CDR1 LNHDA, CDR2 SQIVND (reference sequence). The V gene lost 3 bases and the J gene lost 4 bases, with 6 bases spanning the gap. CDR3 in DNA: TGTGCCAGTAGTATTGCGGCCACTGAAGCTTTCTTT. Protein sequence: CASSIAATEAFF.

This clone has just a few counts. The J gene is TRBJ1-2, the V gene TRBV7-9; possibly TRBD1 for D (5 bases). Germline-derived CDR1 and CDR2 are SEHNR and FQNEAQ (reference sequence). The CDR3 runs to 12 residues. V dropped 5 bases and J dropped 4 bases, with 8 bases sitting between them. CDR3 nucleotides: TGTGCCAGCAGCGACGACAGCTATGGCTACACCTTC. Translation: CASSDDSYGYTF.